This T cell receptor (beta chain) was sequenced for a study of T cell responses to AZD1222 COVID-19 vaccine. On the study more broadly: Second-dose schedules of about 4 or about 12 weeks were combined.

This CDR3 region has 14 residues. Germline CDR1 reads SGHTS; CDR2 reads YDEGEE. V lost 4 bases and J 8 bases, leaving 18 bases between the germline ends. Generated by immunoSEQ multiplex PCR, the TCRdb table keeps only in-frame clones and is missing some. The sample includes 85,000 to 120,000 clones, about 85% of them seen just once. The receptor's source is an adult in good health. Sequenced material: peripheral blood, taken on day 0 of AZD1222 vaccination. This rearrangement joins TRBV5-8 to TRBJ1-1; unclear D gene. Written as DNA, the CDR3 is TGTGCCAGCAGCAAAACCGGACGGACTAAGGAAGCTTTCTTT. Its protein is CASSKTGRTKEAFF.